The text below deals with one TCR beta chain. This record comes from a study of identical twins. The CDR3 contains 15 residues. Trimming stripped 5 bases from V and 1 base from J, with 13 bases between. Germline V CDR1 and CDR2: SGHTA, FQGNSA. TCRdb called the 5' RACE reads again in MiXCR, with one record for every CDR3 protein. The sample consists of 550,000 to 700,000 distinct CDR3 sequences, 21% of them appearing once. Separately, the same data were catalogued under a study of T cells expressing NK-cell markers.

The sequencing sample was made of PBMCs. The chain recombines TRBV7-2 with TRBJ2-3; the D gene is possibly TRBD2 (6 bases). The receptor comes from a woman aged 18-30 years in good health. This chain's CDR3 is CASSPPGDGTDTQYF. DNA of the CDR3: TGTGCCAGCAGCCCCCCGGGAGATGGCACAGATACGCAGTATTTT.